Shown below are 32 T cell receptor beta chains from a single sample sequenced in a study of shared clonotypes between healthy human individuals. Some clones are missing from TCRdb's copy, which holds only in-frame ones; the method was immunoSEQ multiplex PCR. Of some 2.3 million clones in the sample, 85% to 95% were seen once. The sequencing input was naive CD4+ T cells from PBMCs. The subset: CD45RA+ positively selected. These receptors were taken from a young man in good health. Some clones in this sample may be carry-over from other donors' samples.

The DNA of the CDR3 is TGTGCCAGCAGGGCGGACAGGGGCTATGGCTACACCTTC. This gives the protein CASRADRGYGYTF. J is TRBJ1-2 and V is TRBV5-6, with 9 bases lining up with TRBD1. V was clipped by 5 bases and J by 4 bases; unmatched bases: 3. The germline V gene has CDR1 SGHDT and CDR2 YYEEEE. This CDR3 spans 13 amino acids.

This chain links TRBV29-1 with TRBJ1-3; D not resolved. V lost 6 bases and J lost 8, with 14 bases in between. Germline loops: CDR1 SQVTM, CDR2 ANQGSEA. This CDR3 region has 12 residues. The CDR3 protein is CSVGPRGYTIYF. The CDR3 bases are TGCAGCGTCGGCCCCCGGGGTTACACCATATATTTT.

The CDR3 region is CASSYSRSGGTDTQYF. The CDR3 nucleotides read TGTGCCAGCAGTTACTCGAGGTCGGGCGGCACAGATACGCAGTATTTT. J is TRBJ2-3 and V is TRBV6-6, with unresolved D. V was cut by 0 bases and J by 1 base, with 11 bases left in between. This CDR3 is 16 amino acids long. Germline V gives CDR1 MNHNY, CDR2 SVGAGI (reference sequence).

This chain uses TRBV11-2 with TRBJ2-5, with 10 bases lining up with TRBD2. This CDR3 has 14 amino acids. Germline V gene data show CDR1 as SGHAT and CDR2 as FQNNGV. V dropped 5 bases and J dropped 5; count of bases not matched to a gene: 5. CDR3 region: CASSLAGDLETQYF. The CDR3 DNA follows: TGTGCCAGCAGCCTAGCGGGAGATTTGGAGACCCAGTACTTC.

The chain uses TRBV18 and TRBJ1-3; TRBD1 matches 12 bases. Losses at the gene ends were 0 bases for V and 6 bases for J; bases not matched to a gene: 9. Germline assignment: CDR1 KGHSH and CDR2 LQKENI. There are 18 residues in the CDR3. The CDR3 bases are TGTGCCAGCTCACCACCCACCGGGACAGGGGGCATCGAAAACACCATATATTTT. This encodes CASSPPTGTGGIENTIYF.

This clone was detected once. J is TRBJ2-1 and V is TRBV15, with 12 bases matching TRBD2. V was pared by 3 bases and J by 9 bases, with 6 bases of the junction left unmatched. Germline loops: CDR1 LNHNV, CDR2 YYDKDF (reference sequence). The CDR3 sequence is 15 residues long. The CDR3 DNA follows: TGTGCCACCAGCAGGACTAGCGGGAGTGGGGGTGAGCAGTTCTTC. Translated: CATSRTSGSGGEQFF.

The V call is TRBV5-1, the J call TRBJ2-4, with 8 bases aligning to TRBD2. CDR3 length: 16 amino acids. Trimming at V came to 4 bases and at J to 2 bases, leaving 8 bases not matched to a gene. CDR1 is SGHRS and CDR2 is YFSETQ in the germline V gene. Here the CDR3 reads CASSASGSPPKNIQYF. Written as DNA, the CDR3 is TGCGCCAGCAGCGCTAGCGGGTCCCCTCCCAAAAACATTCAGTACTTC.

The rearrangement uses TRBV7-9 and TRBJ1-1; weak D call: TRBD1 (6 bases). Germline values: CDR1 SEHNR, CDR2 FQNEAQ (reference sequence). The CDR3 contains 17 residues. V was shortened by 1 base and J by 8 bases, with 23 bases between the two germline ends. In nucleotides, the CDR3 is TGTGCCAGCAGCTTAGTAGTAGGGTGGACAGAGCAAGGGGAAGCTTTCTTT. Protein: CASSLVVGWTEQGEAFF.

V gene TRBV7-6 combines with J gene TRBJ2-1; D gene unclear. The CDR3 spans 12 residues. Trimming removed 2 bases at V and 3 bases at J, with 2 bases between. Per germline, CDR1 SGHVS and CDR2 FNYEAQ. Written as DNA, the CDR3 is TGTGCCAGCAGCTTACTCTACAATGAGCAGTTCTTC. Translating it yields CASSLLYNEQFF.

This chain links TRBV6-6 with TRBJ2-5, with a weak D call TRBD1 (5 bases). Germline V CDR1 and CDR2: MNHNY, SVGAGI (reference sequence). The CDR3 has 12 amino acids. The V end was cut by 6 bases, the J end by 3 bases, with 8 bases between. This CDR3 reads CASRVREETQYF. Here the CDR3 DNA reads TGTGCCAGCAGAGTCAGGGAAGAGACCCAGTACTTC.

The chain links TRBV7-6 to TRBJ1-4; tentative D call: TRBD1 (5 bases). Germline CDR1 reads SGHVS; CDR2 reads FNYEAQ. Trimming took 4 bases from V and 6 from J, leaving 12 bases between them. The CDR3 covers 14 residues. Here the CDR3 DNA reads TGTGCCAGCAGCTCACAGCCAGGGTATGAAAAACTGTTTTTT. Translation: CASSSQPGYEKLFF.

For this clone: At one boundary the junction diverges from the germline segment, which might be a read error. The chain has TRBV27 and TRBJ2-2; 12 bases line up with TRBD2. The length of the CDR3 is 16 residues. Germline loops: CDR1 MNHEY, CDR2 SMNVEV (reference sequence). CDR3 bases: TGCGAATCCCGACTAGCGGGGGCCGCGAACACCGGGGAGCTGTTTTTT. Protein product: CESRLAGAANTGELFF.

The V gene is TRBV28, the J gene TRBJ2-7; 10 positions match TRBD1. The CDR3 spans 16 residues. Germline V gene data show CDR1 as MDHEN and CDR2 as SYDVKM. The V and J ends lost 7 bases and 3 bases, in that order; junction bases with no gene match: 12. The CDR3 DNA follows: TGTGCCAGCACCCCCAGCGGGACAGGGGAGCTCTACGAGCAGTACTTC. Translated, it gives CASTPSGTGELYEQYF.

This chain joins TRBV6-1 and TRBJ1-5, with D unclear. V lost 1 base and J lost 4, with 8 bases in between. The CDR3 sequence is 14 residues long. Germline V CDR1 and CDR2: MNHNS, SASEGT. The CDR3 spells CASSEGAENQPQHF. In nucleotides, the CDR3 is TGTGCCAGCAGTGAAGGGGCAGAAAATCAGCCCCAGCATTTT.

This chain links TRBV28 with TRBJ1-1; D is undetermined. Germline CDR1 is MDHEN and CDR2 is SYDVKM. This CDR3 has 15 amino acids. Trimming took off 1 base at V and 0 bases at J, with 9 bases between the two ends. CDR3 DNA sequence: TGTGCCAGCAGTTTATCTGGAGTTGTGAACACTGAAGCTTTCTTT. This sequence encodes CASSLSGVVNTEAFF.

The CDR3, as DNA: TGTGCCAGCTCACCAGCCGGTCTTAATACAGATACGCAGTATTTT. Translating it yields CASSPAGLNTDTQYF. The chain combines TRBV18 with TRBJ2-3; no clear D gene. The CDR3 sequence is 15 residues long. Germline lookup yields CDR1 KGHSH and CDR2 LQKENI. V lost 2 bases to trimming and J lost 3 bases, with 12 bases between them.

On this clone: Other DNA sequences in this sample translate to the same CDR3. This chain uses TRBV5-1 with TRBJ2-7; the D gene is possibly TRBD2 (6 bases). The length of the CDR3 is 15 residues. V lost 4 bases and J lost 0, with 14 bases in between. In germline, CDR1 is SGHRS, CDR2 YFSETQ. The CDR3 DNA reads as TGCGCCAGCAGCCTTAGCGGTGGGTCCTCCTACGAGCAGTACTTC. Protein: CASSLSGGSSYEQYF.

Concerning this clone: The sample carries other DNA sequences with the same CDR3. The chain combines TRBV18 with TRBJ2-7; D is unresolved. The V gene's germline CDR1 is KGHSH and CDR2 LQKENI. CDR3 size: 14 residues. The germline V and J ends were trimmed by 6 bases and 0 bases, with 12 bases remaining between them. CDR3 coding DNA: TGTGCCAGCTCCCCGGGTAGGATCTCCTACGAGCAGTACTTC. Protein sequence: CASSPGRISYEQYF.

The J gene is TRBJ2-1, the V gene TRBV7-6; D possibly uses TRBD1 or TRBD2 (5 bases each). V dropped 5 bases and J dropped 3 bases, with 14 bases sitting between them. Germline CDR1 reads SGHVS; CDR2 reads FNYEAQ. The length of the CDR3 is 15 residues. CDR3 in DNA: TGTGCCAGCAGCGCGAGGGGATCCCTCTACAATGAGCAGTTCTTC. Its protein product is CASSARGSLYNEQFF.

V and J are TRBV27 and TRBJ1-1; 11 nucleotides match TRBD1. The CDR3 has 13 amino acids. Trimming cost V 5 bases and J 11 bases; bases outside gene matches: 7. CDR1 and CDR2 from the germline V gene are MNHEY and SMNVEV (reference sequence). The CDR3 DNA reads TGTGCCAGCAGTCTAAACAGGGACAGGGGGGCTTTCTTT. Its translation: CASSLNRDRGAFF.

The chain has TRBV14 and TRBJ2-7, with 9 bases fitting TRBD1. Unmatched junction bases numbered 9, after V lost 3 bases and J lost 6 bases. The V gene's germline CDR1 is SGHDN and CDR2 FVKESK. This CDR3 contains 15 residues. The CDR3 loop is CASSQRTGAYFEQYF. DNA of the CDR3: TGTGCCAGCAGCCAGCGGACAGGGGCCTACTTCGAGCAGTACTTC.

The rearrangement joins TRBV28 to TRBJ2-7, with 7 bases that match TRBD1. Germline V gene sequence: CDR1 MDHEN, CDR2 SYDVKM. CDR3 length: 15 residues. The ends lost 6 bases at V and 0 bases at J; junction bases unmatched: 8. CDR3 sequence: CASSRTRQGSYEQYF. CDR3 DNA: TGTGCCAGCAGCCGAACCCGACAGGGCTCCTACGAGCAGTACTTC.

The chain recombines TRBV27 with TRBJ2-1, with D unclear. Germline CDR1 reads MNHEY; CDR2 reads SMNVEV (reference sequence). The CDR3 extends over 11 amino acids. Trimming took 4 bases from V and 9 from J, leaving 7 bases between them. Here the CDR3 reads CASSYWGEQFF. CDR3 nucleotide sequence: TGTGCCAGCAGTTACTGGGGTGAGCAGTTCTTC.

The chain recombines TRBV5-4 with TRBJ2-3; D gene ambiguous. V was pared by 2 bases and J by 7 bases, with 11 bases between. CDR1 SGHNT and CDR2 YYREEE come from the germline V gene (reference sequence). The CDR3 is 13 amino acids. DNA for the CDR3: TGTGCCAGCAGCTTATCGAATCAAAATACGCAGTATTTT. This encodes CASSLSNQNTQYF.

The chain carries TRBV7-9 and TRBJ2-5, with unresolved D. The V and J ends lost 0 bases and 2 bases respectively, with 7 bases between them. Germline CDR1 SEHNR, CDR2 FQNEAQ (reference sequence). This CDR3 contains 14 residues. The CDR3 DNA reads as TGTGCCAGCAGCTTAGCACCAGGTCAAGAGACCCAGTACTTC. Translated, it gives CASSLAPGQETQYF. Full variable domain (remainder filled in from reference TRBV7-9 and TRBJ2-5): DTGVSQNPRHKITKRGQNVTFRCDPISEHNRLYWYRQTLGQGPEFLTYFQNEAQLEKSRLLSDRFSAERPKGSFSTLEIQRTEQGDSAMYLCASSLAPGQETQYFGPGTRLLVL.

The chain uses TRBV27 and TRBJ1-3; D gene ambiguous. V lost 2 bases and J 0 bases, leaving 5 bases between the germline ends. Looked up from germline, CDR1 is MNHEY and CDR2 is SMNVEV (reference sequence). The CDR3 is 14 residues long. The CDR3 DNA reads as TGTGCCAGCAGTTTAATGAGCTCTGGAAACACCATATATTTT. This encodes CASSLMSSGNTIYF.

The chain combines TRBV2 with TRBJ2-7; D remains ambiguous. Germline CDR1 is SNHLY and CDR2 is FYNNEI. The CDR3 extends over 14 amino acids. With 9 bases removed from V and 0 bases from J, the gap between germline ends came to 15 bases. Here the CDR3 DNA reads TGTGCCAGTCTCTTCCAGTCAAGCTCCTACGAGCAGTACTTC. Amino acid sequence: CASLFQSSSYEQYF.

This rearrangement joins TRBV19 to TRBJ1-5, with D possibly TRBD1 on 6 matching bases. There are 13 residues in the CDR3. Deletions cut 11 bases from V and 1 base from J, with 12 bases between. Germline values: CDR1 LNHDA, CDR2 SQIVND (reference sequence). The CDR3 DNA follows: TGTGCCGGTTCGGACAGAAGCAATCAGCCCCAGCATTTT. Translation: CAGSDRSNQPQHF.

The chain has TRBV2 and TRBJ2-1; D is undetermined. Trimming took off 5 bases at V and 6 bases at J, with 5 bases between the two ends. CDR3 length: 11 residues. CDR1 is SNHLY, CDR2 FYNNEI, per germline. CDR3 residues: CASSFGNEQFF. CDR3 nucleotide sequence: TGTGCCAGCAGTTTCGGCAATGAGCAGTTCTTC.

V usage is TRBV9 and J usage is TRBJ2-1; perhaps TRBD2 as D (5 bases). V lost 4 bases and J 4 bases, leaving 12 bases between the germline ends. The CDR3 runs 14 residues. The V gene's germline CDR1 is SGDLS and CDR2 YYNGEE. In DNA, the CDR3 is TGTGCCAGCAGCCAACAGAGCGGTTACAATGAGCAGTTCTTC. Translating it yields CASSQQSGYNEQFF.

This chain connects TRBV27 to TRBJ2-5, with 8 positions matching TRBD1. V was pared by 4 bases and J by 5 bases, with 6 bases of the junction left unmatched. There are 14 residues in the CDR3. In germline, CDR1 is MNHEY, CDR2 SMNVEV (reference sequence). The DNA for the CDR3 is TGTGCCAGCAGTTGGACAGGGAGAAGGGAGACCCAGTACTTC. Amino acid sequence: CASSWTGRRETQYF.

J is TRBJ2-3 and V is TRBV7-9, with 7 bases fitting TRBD1. The V gene end was trimmed by 1 base and the J gene end by 4 bases; junction bases not matched to a gene: 2. Per the germline V gene, CDR1 is SEHNR and CDR2 is FQNEAQ (reference sequence). This CDR3 is built from 14 residues. The chain's CDR3 is CASSLDRGADTQYF. The CDR3 bases are TGTGCCAGCAGCTTAGACAGGGGAGCAGATACGCAGTATTTT.